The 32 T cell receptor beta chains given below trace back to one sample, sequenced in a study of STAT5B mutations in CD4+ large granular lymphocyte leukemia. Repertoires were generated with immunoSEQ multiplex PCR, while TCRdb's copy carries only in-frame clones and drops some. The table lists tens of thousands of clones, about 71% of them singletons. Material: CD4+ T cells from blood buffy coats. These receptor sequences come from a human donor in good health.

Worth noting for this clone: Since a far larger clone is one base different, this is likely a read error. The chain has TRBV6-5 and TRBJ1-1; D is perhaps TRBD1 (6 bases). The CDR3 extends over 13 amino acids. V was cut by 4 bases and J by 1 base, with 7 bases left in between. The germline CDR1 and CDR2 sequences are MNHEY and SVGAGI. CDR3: CASSSQGNTEAFF. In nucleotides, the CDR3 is TGTGCCAGCAGTTCACAGGGGAACACTGAAGCTTTCTTT.

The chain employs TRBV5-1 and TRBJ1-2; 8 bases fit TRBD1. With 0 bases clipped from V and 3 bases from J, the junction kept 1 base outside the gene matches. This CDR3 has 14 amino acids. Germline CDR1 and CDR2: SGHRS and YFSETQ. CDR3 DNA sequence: TGCGCCAGCAGCTTGGGGGACAGGTACTATGGCTACACCTTC. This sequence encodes CASSLGDRYYGYTF.

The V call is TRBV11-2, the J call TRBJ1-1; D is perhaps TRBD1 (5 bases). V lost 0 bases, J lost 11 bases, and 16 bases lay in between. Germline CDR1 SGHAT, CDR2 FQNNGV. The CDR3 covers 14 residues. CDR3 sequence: CASSLEAGRMLAFF. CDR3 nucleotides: TGTGCCAGCAGCTTAGAGGCAGGGCGGATGTTGGCTTTCTTT.

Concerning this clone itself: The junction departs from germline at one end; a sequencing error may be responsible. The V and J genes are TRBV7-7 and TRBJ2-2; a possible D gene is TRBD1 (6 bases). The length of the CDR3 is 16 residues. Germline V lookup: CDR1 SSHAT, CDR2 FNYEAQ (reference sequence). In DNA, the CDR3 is TGTGCTAGCAGTCCCTGGGGGCGTAAGAACACCGGGGAGCTGTTTTTT. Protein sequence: CASSPWGRKNTGELFF.

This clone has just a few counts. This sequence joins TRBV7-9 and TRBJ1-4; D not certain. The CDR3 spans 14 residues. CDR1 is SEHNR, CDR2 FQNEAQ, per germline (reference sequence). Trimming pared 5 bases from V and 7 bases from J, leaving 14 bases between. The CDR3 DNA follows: TGTGCCAGCAGCCGCGGGTCTGGAGGTGAAAAACTGTTTTTT. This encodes CASSRGSGGEKLFF.

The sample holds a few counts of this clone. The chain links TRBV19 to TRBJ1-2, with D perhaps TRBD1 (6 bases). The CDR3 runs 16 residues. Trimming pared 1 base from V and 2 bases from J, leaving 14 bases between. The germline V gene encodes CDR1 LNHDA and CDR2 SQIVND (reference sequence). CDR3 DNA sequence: TGTGCCAGTAGTATAGGTTGGGAAGGACAGAACTATGGCTACACCTTC. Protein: CASSIGWEGQNYGYTF. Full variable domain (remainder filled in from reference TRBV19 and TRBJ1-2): DGGITQSPKYLFRKEGQNVTLSCEQNLNHDAMYWYRQDPGQGLRLIYYSQIVNDFQKGDIAEGYSVSREKKESFPLTVTSAQKNPTAFYLCASSIGWEGQNYGYTFGSGTRLTVV.

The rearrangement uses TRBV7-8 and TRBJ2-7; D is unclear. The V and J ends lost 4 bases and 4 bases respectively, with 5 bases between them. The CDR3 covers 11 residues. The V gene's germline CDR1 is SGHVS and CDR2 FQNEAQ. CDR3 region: CASSSIYEQYF. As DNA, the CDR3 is TGTGCCAGCAGCTCAATATACGAGCAGTACTTC.

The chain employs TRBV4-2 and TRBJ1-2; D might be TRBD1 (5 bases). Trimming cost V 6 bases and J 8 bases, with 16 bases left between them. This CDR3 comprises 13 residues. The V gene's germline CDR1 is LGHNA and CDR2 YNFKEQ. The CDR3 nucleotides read TGTGCCAGCAGGGCTGAGGGGCGGGAAGGCTACACCTTC. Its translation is CASRAEGREGYTF.

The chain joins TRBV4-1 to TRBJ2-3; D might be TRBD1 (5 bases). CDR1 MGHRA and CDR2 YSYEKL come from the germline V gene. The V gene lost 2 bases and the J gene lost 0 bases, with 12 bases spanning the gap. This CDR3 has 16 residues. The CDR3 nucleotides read TGCGCCAGCAGCCAATGGTCGAAGGGGAGCACAGATACGCAGTATTTT. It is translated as CASSQWSKGSTDTQYF.

CDR3 in amino acids: CASSSLRDKGEGGNQPQHF. CDR3 nucleotides: TGTGCCAGTAGTTCCCTCCGGGACAAGGGAGAGGGCGGCAATCAGCCCCAGCATTTT. This chain connects TRBV19 to TRBJ1-5, with D maybe TRBD1 (6 bases). The CDR3 consists of 19 residues. V shed 5 bases and J shed 2 bases, with 25 bases lying between them. Germline V gives CDR1 LNHDA, CDR2 SQIVND (reference sequence). The entire variable domain, with the rest obtained from reference TRBV19 and TRBJ1-5, is as follows: DGGITQSPKYLFRKEGQNVTLSCEQNLNHDAMYWYRQDPGQGLRLIYYSQIVNDFQKGDIAEGYSVSREKKESFPLTVTSAQKNPTAFYLCASSSLRDKGEGGNQPQHFGDGTRLSIL.

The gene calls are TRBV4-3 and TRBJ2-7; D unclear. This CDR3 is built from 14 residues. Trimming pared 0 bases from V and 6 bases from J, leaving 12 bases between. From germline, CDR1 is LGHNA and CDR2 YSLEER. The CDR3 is CASSQDHFGREQYF. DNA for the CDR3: TGCGCCAGCAGCCAAGATCATTTCGGGCGCGAGCAGTACTTC.

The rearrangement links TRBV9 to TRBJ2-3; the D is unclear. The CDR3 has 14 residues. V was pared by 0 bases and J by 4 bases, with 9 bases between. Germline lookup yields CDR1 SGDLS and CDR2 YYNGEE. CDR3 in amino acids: CASSVDLWADTQYF. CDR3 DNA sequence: TGTGCCAGCAGCGTAGACCTTTGGGCAGATACGCAGTATTTT.

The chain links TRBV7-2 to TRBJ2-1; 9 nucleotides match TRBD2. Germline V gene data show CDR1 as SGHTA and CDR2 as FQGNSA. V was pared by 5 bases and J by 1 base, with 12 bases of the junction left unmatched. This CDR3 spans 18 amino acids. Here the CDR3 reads CASSPRRGAGGSYNEQFF. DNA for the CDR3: TGTGCCAGCAGCCCTCGGCGGGGTGCGGGGGGGTCCTACAATGAGCAGTTCTTC.

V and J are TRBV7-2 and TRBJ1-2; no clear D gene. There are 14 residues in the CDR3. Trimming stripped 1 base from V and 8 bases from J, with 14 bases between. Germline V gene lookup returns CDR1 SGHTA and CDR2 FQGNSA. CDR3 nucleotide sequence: TGTGCCAGCAGCTTAGTAGTTGGGGTCCAAGGCTACACCTTC. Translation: CASSLVVGVQGYTF.

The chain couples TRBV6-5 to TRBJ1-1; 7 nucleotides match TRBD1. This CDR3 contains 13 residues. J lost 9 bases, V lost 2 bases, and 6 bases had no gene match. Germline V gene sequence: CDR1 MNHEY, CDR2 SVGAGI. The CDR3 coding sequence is TGTGCCAGCAGTTACACAGGGACAGCCAAAGCTTTCTTT. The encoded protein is CASSYTGTAKAFF.

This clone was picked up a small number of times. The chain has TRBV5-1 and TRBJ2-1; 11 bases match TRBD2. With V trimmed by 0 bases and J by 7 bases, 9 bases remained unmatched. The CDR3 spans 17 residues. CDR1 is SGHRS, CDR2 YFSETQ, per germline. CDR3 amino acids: CASSLEPLAGGTNEQFF. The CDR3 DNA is TGCGCCAGCAGCTTGGAGCCTCTAGCGGGGGGAACTAATGAGCAGTTCTTC.

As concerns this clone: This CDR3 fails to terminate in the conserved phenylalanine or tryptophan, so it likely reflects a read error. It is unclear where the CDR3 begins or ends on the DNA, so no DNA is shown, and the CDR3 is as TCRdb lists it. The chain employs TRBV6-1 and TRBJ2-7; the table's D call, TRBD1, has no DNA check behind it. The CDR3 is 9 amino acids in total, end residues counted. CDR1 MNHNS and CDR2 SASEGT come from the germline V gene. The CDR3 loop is CASRDRSRS.

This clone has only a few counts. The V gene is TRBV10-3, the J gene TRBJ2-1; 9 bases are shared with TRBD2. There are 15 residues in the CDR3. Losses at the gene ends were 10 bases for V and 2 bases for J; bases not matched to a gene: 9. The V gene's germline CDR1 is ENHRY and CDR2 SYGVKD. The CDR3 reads CATWGSGGTYNEQFF. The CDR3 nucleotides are TGTGCCACCTGGGGGAGCGGGGGGACCTACAATGAGCAGTTCTTC.

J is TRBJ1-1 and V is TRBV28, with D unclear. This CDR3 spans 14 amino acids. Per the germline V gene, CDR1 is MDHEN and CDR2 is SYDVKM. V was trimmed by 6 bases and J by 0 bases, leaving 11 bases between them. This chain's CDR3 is CASSVSTLNTEAFF. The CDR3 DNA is TGTGCCAGCAGCGTGAGCACCTTGAACACTGAAGCTTTCTTT.

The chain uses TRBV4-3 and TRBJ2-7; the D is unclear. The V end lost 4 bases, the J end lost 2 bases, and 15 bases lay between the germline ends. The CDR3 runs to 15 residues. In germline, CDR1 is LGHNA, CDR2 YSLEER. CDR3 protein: CASSPGPLFTYEQYF. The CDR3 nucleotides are TGCGCCAGCAGCCCAGGTCCGCTCTTCACCTACGAGCAGTACTTC.

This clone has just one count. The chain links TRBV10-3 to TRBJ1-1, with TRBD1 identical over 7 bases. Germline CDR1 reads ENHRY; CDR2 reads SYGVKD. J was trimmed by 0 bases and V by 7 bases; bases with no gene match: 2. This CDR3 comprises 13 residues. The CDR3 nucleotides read TGTGCCATCACCGACAGGGTGAACACTGAAGCTTTCTTT. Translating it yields CAITDRVNTEAFF.

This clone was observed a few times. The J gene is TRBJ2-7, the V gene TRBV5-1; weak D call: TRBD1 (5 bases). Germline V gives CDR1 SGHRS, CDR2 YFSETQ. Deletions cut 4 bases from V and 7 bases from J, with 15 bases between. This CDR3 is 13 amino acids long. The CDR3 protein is CASSPGSGREQYF. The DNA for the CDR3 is TGCGCCAGCAGCCCGGGCTCAGGGCGAGAGCAGTACTTC.

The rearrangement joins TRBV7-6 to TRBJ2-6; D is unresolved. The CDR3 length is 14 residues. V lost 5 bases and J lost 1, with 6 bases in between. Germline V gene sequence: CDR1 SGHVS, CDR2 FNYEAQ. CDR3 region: CASSQSSGANVLTF. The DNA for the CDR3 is TGTGCCAGCAGCCAGAGTTCTGGGGCCAACGTCCTGACTTTC. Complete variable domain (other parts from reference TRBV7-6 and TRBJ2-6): GAGVSQSPRYKVTKRGQDVALRCDPISGHVSLYWYRQALGQGPEFLTYFNYEAQQDKSGLPNDRFSAERPEGSISTLTIQRTEQRDSAMYRCASSQSSGANVLTFGAGSRLTVL.

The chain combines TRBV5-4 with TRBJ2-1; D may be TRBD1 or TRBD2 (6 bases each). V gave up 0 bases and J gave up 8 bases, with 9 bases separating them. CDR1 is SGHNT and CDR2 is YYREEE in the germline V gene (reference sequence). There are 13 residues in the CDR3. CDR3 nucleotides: TGTGCCAGCAGCTTGGCGGGGGCAGATGAGCAGTTCTTC. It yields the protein CASSLAGADEQFF.

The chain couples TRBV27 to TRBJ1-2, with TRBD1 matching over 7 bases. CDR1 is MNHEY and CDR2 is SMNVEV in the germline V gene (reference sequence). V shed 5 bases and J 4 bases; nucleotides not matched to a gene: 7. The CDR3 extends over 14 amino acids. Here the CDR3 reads CASSPRQGSYGYTF. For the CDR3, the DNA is TGTGCCAGCAGTCCAAGACAGGGAAGCTATGGCTACACCTTC.

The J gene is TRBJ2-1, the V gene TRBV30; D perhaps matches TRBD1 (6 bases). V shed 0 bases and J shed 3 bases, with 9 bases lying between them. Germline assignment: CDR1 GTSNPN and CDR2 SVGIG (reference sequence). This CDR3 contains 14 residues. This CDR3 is CAWSVEQGYNEQFF. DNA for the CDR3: TGTGCCTGGAGTGTAGAACAGGGCTACAATGAGCAGTTCTTC.

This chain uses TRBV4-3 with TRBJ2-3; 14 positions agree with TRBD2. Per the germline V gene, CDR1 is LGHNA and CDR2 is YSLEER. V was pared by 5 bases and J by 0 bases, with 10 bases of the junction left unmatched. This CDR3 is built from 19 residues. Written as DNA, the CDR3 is TGCGCCAGCAGCGGGACTAGCGGGGGCCTTCCGTCTAGCACAGATACGCAGTATTTT. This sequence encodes CASSGTSGGLPSSTDTQYF.

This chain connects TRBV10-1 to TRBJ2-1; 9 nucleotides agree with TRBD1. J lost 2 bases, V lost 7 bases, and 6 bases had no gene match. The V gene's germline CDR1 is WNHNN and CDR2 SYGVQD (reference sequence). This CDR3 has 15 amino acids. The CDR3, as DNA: TGCGCCAGCATTCTCACAGGGGGCCCCTACAATGAGCAGTTCTTC. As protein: CASILTGGPYNEQFF.

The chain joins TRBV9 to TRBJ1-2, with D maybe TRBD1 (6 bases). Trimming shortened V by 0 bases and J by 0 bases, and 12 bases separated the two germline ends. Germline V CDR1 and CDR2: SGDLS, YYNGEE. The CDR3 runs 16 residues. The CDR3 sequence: CASSVGPGEPNYGYTF. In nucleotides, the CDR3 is TGTGCCAGCAGCGTAGGACCAGGGGAACCTAACTATGGCTACACCTTC.

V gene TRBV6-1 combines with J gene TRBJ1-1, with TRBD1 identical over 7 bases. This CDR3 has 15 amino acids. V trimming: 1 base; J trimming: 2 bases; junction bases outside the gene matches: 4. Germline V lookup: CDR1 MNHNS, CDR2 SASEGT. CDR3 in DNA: TGTGCCAGCAGTGAAGGGACAGGAATTAACACTGAAGCTTTCTTT. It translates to CASSEGTGINTEAFF.

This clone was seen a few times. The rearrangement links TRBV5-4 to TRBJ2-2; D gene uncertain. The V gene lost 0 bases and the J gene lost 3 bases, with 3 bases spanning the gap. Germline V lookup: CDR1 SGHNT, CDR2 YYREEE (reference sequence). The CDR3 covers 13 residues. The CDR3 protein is CASSLGDTGELFF. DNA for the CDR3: TGTGCCAGCAGCTTGGGGGACACCGGGGAGCTGTTTTTT.

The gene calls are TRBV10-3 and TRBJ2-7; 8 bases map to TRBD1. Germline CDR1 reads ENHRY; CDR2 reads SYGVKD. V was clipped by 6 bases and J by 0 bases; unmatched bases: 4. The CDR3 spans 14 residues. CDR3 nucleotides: TGTGCCATCAGCTTCGGACAGGGCTCCTACGAGCAGTACTTC. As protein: CAISFGQGSYEQYF.